The 13 T cell receptor beta chains reported below all come from one sample, sequenced in a study of T-cell memory formation after mild COVID-19. Via MiXCR, TCRdb re-called the 5' RACE reads, giving one row per CDR3 protein. Altogether 350,000 to 400,000 distinct CDR3 sequences are present, under 25% being singletons, with the ten largest covering 9.5% to 15%. The sequencing input was PBMCs or a T cell subset sorted from them (not recorded which). The source is an adult woman who had mild COVID-19 (a few samples of this study predate the infection). Cell type and time point are not known.

V gene TRBV2 combines with J gene TRBJ1-1, with D uncertain. Trimming shortened V by 7 bases and J by 2 bases, and 14 bases separated the two germline ends. The germline CDR1 and CDR2 sequences are SNHLY and FYNNEI. This CDR3 spans 14 amino acids. The CDR3 here is CASMSRVGNTEAFF. CDR3 in DNA: TGTGCCAGCATGTCCCGAGTAGGAAACACTGAAGCTTTCTTT.

The rearrangement links TRBV20-1 to TRBJ1-5; D is ambiguous. CDR3 length: 13 amino acids. From germline, CDR1 is DFQATT and CDR2 SNEGSKA (reference sequence). With 3 bases removed from V and 2 bases from J, the gap between germline ends came to 8 bases. The CDR3 spells CSASPSGNQPQHF. CDR3 in DNA: TGCAGTGCTAGCCCCTCGGGCAATCAGCCCCAGCATTTT.

A few counts support this clonotype. The chain joins TRBV29-1 to TRBJ2-5, with D maybe TRBD1 (5 bases). V dropped 4 bases and J dropped 1 base, with 16 bases sitting between them. CDR1 and CDR2 from the germline V gene are SQVTM and ANQGSEA. The CDR3 loop spans 15 amino acids. CDR3: CSVGPAYRIQETQYF. CDR3 DNA: TGCAGCGTTGGGCCTGCTTACAGGATCCAAGAGACCCAGTACTTC.

There are a few counts of this clonotype. The V gene is TRBV11-2, the J gene TRBJ2-3; D is undetermined. Trimming removed 3 bases at V and 1 base at J, with 14 bases between. Germline V CDR1 and CDR2: SGHAT, FQNNGV. The CDR3 runs 16 residues. CDR3 loop: CASSLGLVSGTDTQYF. The DNA of the CDR3 is TGTGCCAGCAGCTTGGGCCTAGTTTCTGGCACAGATACGCAGTATTTT.

The V and J genes are TRBV7-9 and TRBJ2-1, with D tentatively TRBD2 (5 bases). Between the trimmed V and J ends, which lost 5 bases and 0 bases, there was a span of 11 bases. CDR1 is SEHNR and CDR2 is FQNEAQ in the germline V gene (reference sequence). The CDR3 has 15 amino acids. The CDR3: CASSPITSSYNEQFF. The CDR3 nucleotides are TGTGCCAGCAGCCCAATCACTAGCTCCTACAATGAGCAGTTCTTC. The variable domain in full, completed from reference TRBV7-9 and TRBJ2-1, reads DTGVSQNPRHKITKRGQNVTFRCDPISEHNRLYWYRQTLGQGPEFLTYFQNEAQLEKSRLLSDRFSAERPKGSFSTLEIQRTEQGDSAMYLCASSPITSSYNEQFFGPGTRLTVL.

This clonotype was picked up a small number of times. J is TRBJ2-1 and V is TRBV4-2; D is unclear. This CDR3 spans 11 amino acids. Trimming removed 8 bases from V and 6 bases from J, with 8 bases in between. CDR1 is LGHNA and CDR2 is YNFKEQ in the germline V gene. In DNA, the CDR3 is TGTGCCAGCCGAGCAGCCAATGAGCAGTTCTTC. It is translated as CASRAANEQFF.

Many counts were recorded for this clonotype. The rearrangement links TRBV7-6 to TRBJ2-2; 7 positions match TRBD2. From germline, CDR1 is SGHVS and CDR2 FNYEAQ. The CDR3 contains 15 residues. J was trimmed by 6 bases and V by 5 bases; bases with no gene match: 9. CDR3 protein: CASSPGTKNAGELFF. The CDR3 DNA follows: TGTGCCAGCAGCCCAGGGACTAAGAATGCCGGGGAGCTGTTTTTT. The variable domain in full, completed from reference TRBV7-6 and TRBJ2-2, reads GAGVSQSPRYKVTKRGQDVALRCDPISGHVSLYWYRQALGQGPEFLTYFNYEAQQDKSGLPNDRFSAERPEGSISTLTIQRTEQRDSAMYRCASSPGTKNAGELFFGEGSRLTVL.

The table lists this clonotype with a few counts. This chain uses TRBV12-3 or TRBV12-4 with TRBJ2-1; unclear D gene. The CDR3 length is 16 residues. V was cut by 6 bases and J by 1 base, with 16 bases left in between. DNA of the CDR3: TGTGCCAGCAGGTCCATGGGCGGTTATTCCTACAATGAGCAGTTCTTC. Translated: CASRSMGGYSYNEQFF.

V usage is TRBV5-6 and J usage is TRBJ2-3; 9 bases are a match to TRBD2. The V segment lost 4 bases and the J segment 2 bases; nucleotides outside the gene matches: 5. There are 15 residues in the CDR3. Germline CDR1 reads SGHDT; CDR2 reads YYEEEE. The CDR3 coding sequence is TGTGCCAGCAGCATAGCGGGGGTCCCCACAGATACGCAGTATTTT. This gives the protein CASSIAGVPTDTQYF. Based on the CDR3 plus reference TRBV5-6 and TRBJ2-3, the full variable domain is DAGVTQSPTHLIKTRGQQVTLRCSPKSGHDTVSWYQQALGQGPQFIFQYYEEEERQRGNFPDRFSGHQFPNYSSELNVNALLLGDSALYLCASSIAGVPTDTQYFGPGTRLTVL.

The V call is TRBV7-1, the J call TRBJ1-3, with 8 positions matching TRBD1. TRBV7-1 belongs to the ORF category, with a function that is uncertain. This CDR3 is 15 amino acids long. Trimming at V came to 5 bases and at J to 8 bases, leaving 11 bases not matched to a gene. The CDR3: CASSQRQGIGDTIYF. The CDR3 DNA sequence: TGTGCCAGCAGCCAGCGACAGGGGATTGGGGACACCATATATTTT.

The chain carries TRBV7-2 and TRBJ2-3; 7 positions match TRBD2. CDR1 and CDR2 from the germline V gene are SGHTA and FQGNSA. The CDR3 length is 15 residues. The trim removed 5 bases at V and 2 bases at J, leaving 7 bases unmatched. CDR3: CASSLGSGTTDTQYF. For the CDR3, the DNA is TGTGCCAGCAGCCTGGGGAGCGGGACCACAGATACGCAGTATTTT.

This clonotype has just a few counts. This chain links TRBV4-2 with TRBJ1-2; D not resolved. CDR1 is LGHNA and CDR2 is YNFKEQ in the germline V gene. Trimming left V 0 bases short and J 7 bases short, with 6 bases between. The CDR3 is 12 residues long. CDR3 nucleotides: TGTGCCAGCAGCCAAGAAACCCGTGGCTACACCTTC. Amino acids: CASSQETRGYTF.

The V and J genes are TRBV12-3 or TRBV12-4 and TRBJ2-6; D call uncertain. Trimming pared 1 base from V and 2 bases from J, leaving 9 bases between. CDR3 length: 16 amino acids. CDR3 sequence reads: CASSLDPLPGANVLTF. The CDR3 DNA follows: TGTGCCAGCAGTTTAGACCCTCTACCTGGGGCCAACGTCCTGACTTTC.